The 4 T cell receptor beta chains listed next were all sequenced from one sample in a study of a mutant IDH1 vaccine in newly diagnosed glioma. This sample's time point: week 35, safety follow-up. Vaccine doses each comprised 300 ug of mutant IDH1 20-mer peptide, with topical imiquimod. This table comes from immunoSEQ multiplex PCR, and its TCRdb copy is limited to in-frame clones, with some not included. The sample has approximately 60,000 clones, about nine tenths seen once. Their specific antigens are unknown. Source: PBMCs, taken from a glioma patient whose treatment included an IDH1 peptide vaccine. The receptor set was obtained from a man aged 40-49 years with glioma.

The V gene is TRBV5-1, the J gene TRBJ1-1; TRBD1 agrees at 8 bases. Germline lookup yields CDR1 SGHRS and CDR2 YFSETQ. With V trimmed by 4 bases and J by 4 bases, 9 bases remained unmatched. The CDR3 contains 15 residues. This CDR3 is CASSRTTGVGTEAFF. DNA for the CDR3: TGCGCCAGCAGCCGGACGACAGGGGTCGGCACTGAAGCTTTCTTT.

CDR3 protein: CASSQEVGLAGWTQYF. CDR3 DNA sequence: TGCGCCAGCAGCCAAGAAGTGGGACTAGCTGGATGGACCCAGTACTTC. The chain joins TRBV4-3 to TRBJ2-5; 9 bases map to TRBD2. J gave up 7 bases and V 0 bases, and 9 bases lay outside the gene matches. The CDR3 has 16 residues. Germline V gene lookup returns CDR1 LGHNA and CDR2 YSLEER.

The rearrangement uses TRBV5-4 and TRBJ2-1, with unresolved D. This CDR3 comprises 14 residues. Deletions cut 4 bases from V and 2 bases from J, with 10 bases between. The germline gives CDR1 SGHNT, CDR2 YYREEE (reference sequence). This CDR3 reads CASSPMRTYNEQFF. In DNA, the CDR3 is TGTGCCAGCAGCCCTATGAGGACCTACAATGAGCAGTTCTTC.

The chain joins TRBV2 to TRBJ2-1, with 11 positions matching TRBD2. Germline CDR1 SNHLY, CDR2 FYNNEI. V shed 4 bases, J shed 1 base, and the junction held 9 bases outside the gene matches. CDR3 length equals 18 residues. CDR3 region: CASSVLAGAPGSYNEQFF. For the CDR3, the DNA is TGTGCCAGCAGTGTACTAGCGGGAGCACCTGGATCCTACAATGAGCAGTTCTTC.